Following are 30 T cell receptor beta chains from one sample sequenced in a study of T cells after yellow fever vaccination. TCRdb fed the 5' RACE reads into MiXCR, producing one record per CDR3 protein. Of approximately 120,000 distinct CDR3 sequences in the sample, roughly 10% were seen once. The specimen was CD8+ T cells sorted from PBMCs, collected on the day of the yellow fever booster vaccination. Receptors were obtained from a man aged 18 to 35 who received the YFV17D yellow fever vaccine.

This clonotype was seen many times. Compared with germline, one end of the junction differs, possibly owing to a read error. J is TRBJ2-2 and V is TRBV9; D is unresolved. Germline V CDR1 and CDR2: SGDLS, YYNGEE. CDR3 length: 18 amino acids. CDR3 sequence reads: CASSVASVPRANTGELFF. The CDR3 DNA is TGTGCCAGCAGCGTAGCTAGTGTGCCACGCGCGAACACCGGAGAGCTGTTTTTT.

J is TRBJ1-6 and V is TRBV15; no definite D call. The CDR3 runs 16 residues. Trimming removed 0 bases at V and 4 bases at J, with 10 bases between. Germline values: CDR1 LNHNV, CDR2 YYDKDF (reference sequence). CDR3 amino acids: CATSREAGRYNSPLHF. The CDR3 DNA follows: TGTGCCACCAGCAGAGAGGCAGGACGTTATAATTCACCCCTCCACTTT.

This clonotype has only a few counts. The rearrangement joins TRBV6-1 to TRBJ2-1, with TRBD2 as a possible D gene (5 bases). Germline V lookup: CDR1 MNHNS, CDR2 SASEGT. The CDR3 is 15 amino acids. The germline V and J ends were trimmed by 6 bases and 4 bases, with 16 bases remaining between them. The CDR3: CASRDTSFLYNEQFF. In nucleotides, the CDR3 is TGTGCCAGCAGAGATACTAGTTTTTTGTACAATGAGCAGTTCTTC.

Only a few counts were recorded for this clonotype. CDR3 sequence reads: CASGPGRRLGGELFF. CDR3 nucleotide sequence: TGTGCCAGCGGACCGGGACGGAGATTAGGCGGGGAGCTGTTTTTT. The V gene is TRBV12-3 or TRBV12-4, the J gene TRBJ2-2, with D perhaps given as TRBD1 or TRBD2 (5 bases each). V lost 8 bases and J 7 bases, leaving 20 bases between the germline ends. The CDR3 sequence is 15 residues long.

Only a few counts were recorded for this clonotype. This rearrangement joins TRBV10-3 to TRBJ2-1, with TRBD2 matching 15 bases. Germline loops: CDR1 ENHRY, CDR2 SYGVKD. CDR3 size: 15 residues. The trim removed 5 bases at V and 6 bases at J, leaving 2 bases unmatched. Here the CDR3 reads CAISWTSGGGNEQFF. CDR3 bases: TGTGCCATCAGTTGGACTAGCGGGGGGGGCAATGAGCAGTTCTTC.

This clonotype was recorded at least ten times. The chain employs TRBV12-3 or TRBV12-4 and TRBJ1-1; D gene ambiguous. The CDR3 contains 14 residues. The V end was cut by 7 bases, the J end by 1 base, with 13 bases between. The CDR3 sequence: CASNAGTPNTEAFF. Here the CDR3 DNA reads TGTGCCAGCAACGCCGGCACCCCGAACACTGAAGCTTTCTTT.

V is TRBV10-3 and J is TRBJ2-1; 7 nucleotides agree with TRBD1. In germline, CDR1 is ENHRY, CDR2 SYGVKD. V gave up 4 bases and J gave up 4 bases; unmatched junction bases: 4. CDR3 length: 14 amino acids. CDR3 amino acids: CAISAGQEYNEQFF. For the CDR3, the DNA is TGTGCCATCAGTGCCGGACAGGAATACAATGAGCAGTTCTTC.

This clonotype was observed a handful of times. This chain uses TRBV7-9 with TRBJ2-5; 8 nucleotides align to TRBD1. Germline-derived CDR1 and CDR2 are SEHNR and FQNEAQ (reference sequence). The junction had 15 bases not matched to a gene; V was cut back by 5 bases and J by 7 bases. CDR3 size: 16 residues. The CDR3 protein is CASSRPGTGPGGTQYF. The CDR3 DNA sequence: TGTGCCAGCAGCCGGCCCGGGACAGGTCCCGGGGGGACCCAGTACTTC.

This clonotype was detected ten times or more. The gene calls are TRBV4-3 and TRBJ2-3; the match to TRBD2 covers 12 bases. This CDR3 is 17 amino acids long. Germline trimming cut 0 bases from V and 3 bases from J; bases unmatched to any gene: 4. Germline CDR1 LGHNA, CDR2 YSLEER. The CDR3 DNA sequence: TGCGCCAGCAGCCAAGAACTAGCGGGGGGCCCGACAGATACGCAGTATTTT. As protein: CASSQELAGGPTDTQYF.

This clonotype was seen only a few times. V gene TRBV28 combines with J gene TRBJ1-5, with D maybe TRBD1 (5 bases). Germline-derived CDR1 and CDR2 are MDHEN and SYDVKM. CDR3 length: 13 residues. V gave up 3 bases and J gave up 4 bases, with 7 bases separating them. CDR3 coding DNA: TGTGCCAGCAGTTTTGAGGGGAATCAGCCCCAGCATTTT. Encoded protein: CASSFEGNQPQHF.

The chain links TRBV7-2 to TRBJ2-5; possibly TRBD1 for D (6 bases). Germline CDR1 reads SGHTA; CDR2 reads FQGNSA. V lost 6 bases and J 2 bases, leaving 25 bases between the germline ends. The CDR3 consists of 18 residues. The CDR3 reads CASRPNSPRGRLQETQYF. The CDR3 DNA sequence: TGTGCCAGCAGACCGAACTCCCCCAGGGGAAGGTTGCAAGAGACCCAGTACTTC.

This chain uses TRBV7-6 with TRBJ2-7, with D uncertain. Germline CDR1 reads SGHVS; CDR2 reads FNYEAQ. The V gene lost 8 bases and the J gene lost 0 bases, with 11 bases spanning the gap. The CDR3 is 13 amino acids. CDR3 amino acids: CASGSGASYEQYF. The CDR3 nucleotides read TGTGCCAGCGGGTCTGGAGCCTCCTACGAGCAGTACTTC.

This clonotype was recorded many times. CDR3: CASKEPRVGDTEAFF. As DNA, the CDR3 is TGCGCCAGCAAGGAACCTCGCGTAGGGGACACTGAAGCTTTCTTT. This chain uses TRBV5-1 with TRBJ1-1, with D maybe TRBD1 (5 bases). This CDR3 has 15 residues. The V gene's germline CDR1 is SGHRS and CDR2 YFSETQ. V gave up 6 bases and J gave up 3 bases, with 18 bases separating them.

This sequence joins TRBV9 and TRBJ1-1, with D unclear. This CDR3 is built from 13 residues. Trimming pared 6 bases from V and 1 base from J, leaving 10 bases between. Per germline, CDR1 SGDLS and CDR2 YYNGEE. The CDR3 sequence is CASTSGKNTEAFF. The CDR3 region has the DNA TGTGCCAGCACCTCGGGAAAGAACACTGAAGCTTTCTTT.

This chain joins TRBV12-3 or TRBV12-4 and TRBJ2-3; 15 bases map to TRBD2. J was trimmed by 2 bases and V by 7 bases; bases with no gene match: 13. The CDR3 is 19 amino acids. CDR3 amino acids: CASTGLRTSGGGYTDTQYF. In DNA form, the CDR3 reads TGTGCCAGCACTGGACTCCGGACTAGCGGGGGGGGATACACAGATACGCAGTATTTT.

Many counts were recorded for this clonotype. The chain joins TRBV29-1 to TRBJ2-1, with D maybe TRBD1 (5 bases). The CDR3 consists of 13 residues. Germline V gives CDR1 SQVTM, CDR2 ANQGSEA. Trimming took off 5 bases at V and 8 bases at J, with 16 bases between the two ends. The CDR3 sequence is CSVIGRERDEQFF. CDR3 nucleotides: TGCAGCGTTATTGGCAGGGAAAGGGATGAGCAGTTCTTC.

The V and J genes are TRBV3-1 and TRBJ1-1; D unresolved. V shed 1 base and J shed 1 base, with 16 bases lying between them. CDR1 is LGHDT and CDR2 is YNNKEL in the germline V gene (reference sequence). This CDR3 has 17 residues. This chain's CDR3 is CASSQGSFRGKNTEAFF. In DNA, the CDR3 is TGTGCCAGCAGCCAAGGTTCATTCCGGGGAAAGAACACTGAAGCTTTCTTT. Filled out from reference TRBV3-1 and TRBJ1-1, the complete variable domain reads DTAVSQTPKYLVTQMGNDKSIKCEQNLGHDTMYWYKQDSKKFLKIMFSYNNKELIINETVPNRFSPKSPDKAHLNLHINSLELGDSAVYFCASSQGSFRGKNTEAFFGQGTRLTVV.

The gene calls are TRBV19 and TRBJ2-1; D call uncertain. Trimming took 3 bases from V and 0 from J, leaving 9 bases between them. Germline values: CDR1 LNHDA, CDR2 SQIVND (reference sequence). The length of the CDR3 is 15 residues. The CDR3 loop reads CASSIGPSSYNEQFF. In DNA, the CDR3 is TGTGCCAGTAGTATTGGACCTAGCTCCTACAATGAGCAGTTCTTC.

The table lists this clonotype with a few counts. The chain joins TRBV12-3 or TRBV12-4 to TRBJ1-3; 8 bases line up with TRBD1. V dropped 4 bases and J dropped 2; count of bases not matched to a gene: 1. The CDR3 is 14 amino acids. In nucleotides, the CDR3 is TGTGCCAGCAGTTCGACAGGGGCTGGAAACACCATATATTTT. Residues: CASSSTGAGNTIYF.

This clonotype occurred a few times. An end of the junction does not agree with germline; a read error may underlie this. This chain uses TRBV27 with TRBJ2-3, with a weak D call TRBD2 (5 bases). The CDR3 is 17 amino acids. The V gene's germline CDR1 is MNHEY and CDR2 SMNVEV (reference sequence). This CDR3 reads CVSSPYKTWRGTDTQYF. The CDR3 DNA follows: TGTGTCAGCAGTCCCTATAAAACCTGGCGGGGCACAGATACGCAGTATTTT.

The rearrangement links TRBV7-9 to TRBJ2-1; D tentatively reads TRBD1 or TRBD2 (6 bases each). The germline CDR1 and CDR2 sequences are SEHNR and FQNEAQ (reference sequence). The V end was cut by 3 bases, the J end by 7 bases, with 22 bases between. The CDR3 totals 17 residues. The CDR3 protein is CASSFTPSTGAGNEQFF. Written as DNA, the CDR3 is TGTGCCAGCAGCTTTACCCCGTCCACGGGGGCCGGTAATGAGCAGTTCTTC. Looking up the rest from reference TRBV7-9 and TRBJ2-1 gives the full variable domain: DTGVSQNPRHKITKRGQNVTFRCDPISEHNRLYWYRQTLGQGPEFLTYFQNEAQLEKSRLLSDRFSAERPKGSFSTLEIQRTEQGDSAMYLCASSFTPSTGAGNEQFFGPGTRLTVL.

This clonotype occurred a few times. V and J are TRBV7-9 and TRBJ2-5; D is unclear. This CDR3 is 13 amino acids long. The germline V gene has CDR1 SEHNR and CDR2 FQNEAQ (reference sequence). Trimming stripped 5 bases from V and 5 bases from J, with 12 bases between. The CDR3 DNA reads as TGTGCCAGCAGCCCCCTGTACCCCGAGACCCAGTACTTC. Its translation: CASSPLYPETQYF.

A few counts support this clonotype. The genes are TRBV12-3 or TRBV12-4 and TRBJ2-1, with TRBD1 matching over 8 bases. Trimming cost V 5 bases and J 9 bases; bases outside gene matches: 9. CDR3 length: 14 amino acids. CDR3 DNA: TGTGCCAGCAGTCCAACCCTACAGGGGGTTGAGCAGTTCTTC. Its translation: CASSPTLQGVEQFF.

This chain joins TRBV29-1 and TRBJ1-1; D is undetermined. The CDR3 runs 11 residues. V was pared by 1 base and J by 2 bases, with 2 bases between. From germline, CDR1 is SQVTM and CDR2 ANQGSEA. CDR3 protein: CSVEGNTEAFF. The CDR3 DNA reads TGCAGCGTTGAAGGCAACACTGAAGCTTTCTTT.

This chain connects TRBV10-1 to TRBJ1-2; tentative D call: TRBD1 (6 bases). V was clipped by 0 bases and J by 4 bases, with 9 bases between them. CDR1 and CDR2 (germline): WNHNN, SYGVQD (reference sequence). This CDR3 is built from 14 residues. This CDR3 reads CASSESTTGYGYTF. CDR3 nucleotides: TGCGCCAGCAGTGAGTCGACGACAGGCTATGGCTACACCTTC.

The V gene is TRBV4-1, the J gene TRBJ1-1; D not certain. V lost 3 bases to trimming and J lost 2 bases, with 10 bases between them. The CDR3 is 14 amino acids. Germline CDR1 reads MGHRA; CDR2 reads YSYEKL. The CDR3 protein is CASSHPGSNTEAFF. In nucleotides, the CDR3 is TGCGCCAGCAGCCACCCCGGGAGCAACACTGAAGCTTTCTTT.

There are a few counts of this clonotype. The V gene is TRBV20-1, the J gene TRBJ1-6; possible D gene TRBD1, 6 bases. This CDR3 is 15 amino acids long. The ends were cut back, 6 bases at V and 10 bases at J, with 22 bases in the middle. The germline gives CDR1 DFQATT, CDR2 SNEGSKA (reference sequence). The DNA for the CDR3 is TGCAGTGCAATCAGTGGTGGGGGCGAAAAGTCACCCCTCCACTTT. Encoded protein: CSAISGGGEKSPLHF.

This clonotype turned up a few times. The rearrangement joins TRBV6-1 to TRBJ2-1; 7 bases agree with TRBD1. Germline CDR1 reads MNHNS; CDR2 reads SASEGT. V was pared by 4 bases and J by 8 bases, with 5 bases of the junction left unmatched. The CDR3 totals 13 residues. The CDR3: CASSGRGGDEQFF. In nucleotides, the CDR3 is TGTGCCAGCAGTGGCAGAGGGGGCGATGAGCAGTTCTTC.

This clonotype has only a few counts. The chain has TRBV6-5 and TRBJ1-6; D ambiguous. Germline CDR1 and CDR2: MNHEY and SVGAGI. CDR3 length equals 16 residues. The germline V and J ends were trimmed by 0 bases and 4 bases, with 10 bases remaining between them. Here the CDR3 DNA reads TGTGCCAGCAGTTACTCGAGCCCAGAATATAATTCACCCCTCCACTTT. The encoded protein is CASSYSSPEYNSPLHF.

The chain uses TRBV25-1 and TRBJ2-3; no clear D. Between the trimmed V and J ends, which lost 8 bases and 4 bases, there was a span of 19 bases. Germline values: CDR1 MGHDK, CDR2 SYGVNS. CDR3 length: 15 residues. CDR3 nucleotide sequence: TGTGCCAGCGGTGCACCAACACAAAACGCAGATACGCAGTATTTT. Its protein is CASGAPTQNADTQYF.